Each of the 4 T cell receptor beta chains below was sequenced from the same sample in a study of blood T cell repertoires in COVID-19. The table came from immunoSEQ multiplex PCR; TCRdb's copy has only in-frame clones and leaves some out. The sample records 250,000 to 300,000 clones, roughly nine tenths being singletons. Sequenced sample: PBMCs or T cells enriched from blood (not recorded which). The source is a woman aged 55 to 70 who had recovered from COVID-19.

This chain connects TRBV10-3 to TRBJ1-2; tentative D call: TRBD1 (5 bases). The CDR3 is 14 residues long. CDR1 and CDR2 (germline): ENHRY, SYGVKD. V lost 4 bases and J lost 6, with 15 bases in between. The CDR3 DNA reads TGTGCCATCAGTGTGGAGGGGTCATATAATGGCTACACCTTC. This encodes CAISVEGSYNGYTF.

This clone has just one count. The V gene is TRBV28, the J gene TRBJ2-3; TRBD2 matches 7 bases. This CDR3 contains 13 residues. Unmatched junction bases numbered 4, after V lost 7 bases and J lost 3 bases. The germline gives CDR1 MDHEN, CDR2 SYDVKM. Written as DNA, the CDR3 is TGTGCCAGCATTGCTAGCGGAACAGATACGCAGTATTTT. Encoded protein: CASIASGTDTQYF.

The CDR3 loop reads CASHTTGRGYNSPLHF. CDR3 nucleotide sequence: TGTGCCAGCCACACAACAGGGAGGGGATATAATTCACCCCTCCACTTT. The V and J genes are TRBV27 and TRBJ1-6, with D maybe TRBD1 (6 bases). The V gene lost 8 bases and the J gene lost 4 bases, with 18 bases spanning the gap. Germline CDR1 and CDR2: MNHEY and SMNVEV (reference sequence). This CDR3 is built from 16 residues.

Here the CDR3 reads CATSREGVPGNTIYF. The CDR3 DNA is TGTGCCACCAGCAGAGAAGGGGTCCCTGGAAACACCATATATTTT. The J gene is TRBJ1-3, the V gene TRBV15, with D tentatively TRBD1 (5 bases). This CDR3 has 15 residues. V was trimmed by 0 bases and J by 2 bases, leaving 8 bases between them. CDR1 and CDR2 from the germline V gene are LNHNV and YYDKDF (reference sequence).